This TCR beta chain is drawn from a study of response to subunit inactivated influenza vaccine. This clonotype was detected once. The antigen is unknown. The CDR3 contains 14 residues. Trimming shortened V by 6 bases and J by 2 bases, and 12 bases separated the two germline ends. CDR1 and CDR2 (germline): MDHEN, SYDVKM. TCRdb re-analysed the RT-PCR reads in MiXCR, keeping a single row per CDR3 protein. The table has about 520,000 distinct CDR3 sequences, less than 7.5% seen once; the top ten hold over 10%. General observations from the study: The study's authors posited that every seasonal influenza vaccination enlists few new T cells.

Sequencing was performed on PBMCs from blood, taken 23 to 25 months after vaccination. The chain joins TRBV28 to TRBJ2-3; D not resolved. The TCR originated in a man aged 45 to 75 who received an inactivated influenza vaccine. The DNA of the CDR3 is TGTGCCAGCAGGTCGCACCCCCCCACAGATACGCAGTATTTT. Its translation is CASRSHPPTDTQYF.